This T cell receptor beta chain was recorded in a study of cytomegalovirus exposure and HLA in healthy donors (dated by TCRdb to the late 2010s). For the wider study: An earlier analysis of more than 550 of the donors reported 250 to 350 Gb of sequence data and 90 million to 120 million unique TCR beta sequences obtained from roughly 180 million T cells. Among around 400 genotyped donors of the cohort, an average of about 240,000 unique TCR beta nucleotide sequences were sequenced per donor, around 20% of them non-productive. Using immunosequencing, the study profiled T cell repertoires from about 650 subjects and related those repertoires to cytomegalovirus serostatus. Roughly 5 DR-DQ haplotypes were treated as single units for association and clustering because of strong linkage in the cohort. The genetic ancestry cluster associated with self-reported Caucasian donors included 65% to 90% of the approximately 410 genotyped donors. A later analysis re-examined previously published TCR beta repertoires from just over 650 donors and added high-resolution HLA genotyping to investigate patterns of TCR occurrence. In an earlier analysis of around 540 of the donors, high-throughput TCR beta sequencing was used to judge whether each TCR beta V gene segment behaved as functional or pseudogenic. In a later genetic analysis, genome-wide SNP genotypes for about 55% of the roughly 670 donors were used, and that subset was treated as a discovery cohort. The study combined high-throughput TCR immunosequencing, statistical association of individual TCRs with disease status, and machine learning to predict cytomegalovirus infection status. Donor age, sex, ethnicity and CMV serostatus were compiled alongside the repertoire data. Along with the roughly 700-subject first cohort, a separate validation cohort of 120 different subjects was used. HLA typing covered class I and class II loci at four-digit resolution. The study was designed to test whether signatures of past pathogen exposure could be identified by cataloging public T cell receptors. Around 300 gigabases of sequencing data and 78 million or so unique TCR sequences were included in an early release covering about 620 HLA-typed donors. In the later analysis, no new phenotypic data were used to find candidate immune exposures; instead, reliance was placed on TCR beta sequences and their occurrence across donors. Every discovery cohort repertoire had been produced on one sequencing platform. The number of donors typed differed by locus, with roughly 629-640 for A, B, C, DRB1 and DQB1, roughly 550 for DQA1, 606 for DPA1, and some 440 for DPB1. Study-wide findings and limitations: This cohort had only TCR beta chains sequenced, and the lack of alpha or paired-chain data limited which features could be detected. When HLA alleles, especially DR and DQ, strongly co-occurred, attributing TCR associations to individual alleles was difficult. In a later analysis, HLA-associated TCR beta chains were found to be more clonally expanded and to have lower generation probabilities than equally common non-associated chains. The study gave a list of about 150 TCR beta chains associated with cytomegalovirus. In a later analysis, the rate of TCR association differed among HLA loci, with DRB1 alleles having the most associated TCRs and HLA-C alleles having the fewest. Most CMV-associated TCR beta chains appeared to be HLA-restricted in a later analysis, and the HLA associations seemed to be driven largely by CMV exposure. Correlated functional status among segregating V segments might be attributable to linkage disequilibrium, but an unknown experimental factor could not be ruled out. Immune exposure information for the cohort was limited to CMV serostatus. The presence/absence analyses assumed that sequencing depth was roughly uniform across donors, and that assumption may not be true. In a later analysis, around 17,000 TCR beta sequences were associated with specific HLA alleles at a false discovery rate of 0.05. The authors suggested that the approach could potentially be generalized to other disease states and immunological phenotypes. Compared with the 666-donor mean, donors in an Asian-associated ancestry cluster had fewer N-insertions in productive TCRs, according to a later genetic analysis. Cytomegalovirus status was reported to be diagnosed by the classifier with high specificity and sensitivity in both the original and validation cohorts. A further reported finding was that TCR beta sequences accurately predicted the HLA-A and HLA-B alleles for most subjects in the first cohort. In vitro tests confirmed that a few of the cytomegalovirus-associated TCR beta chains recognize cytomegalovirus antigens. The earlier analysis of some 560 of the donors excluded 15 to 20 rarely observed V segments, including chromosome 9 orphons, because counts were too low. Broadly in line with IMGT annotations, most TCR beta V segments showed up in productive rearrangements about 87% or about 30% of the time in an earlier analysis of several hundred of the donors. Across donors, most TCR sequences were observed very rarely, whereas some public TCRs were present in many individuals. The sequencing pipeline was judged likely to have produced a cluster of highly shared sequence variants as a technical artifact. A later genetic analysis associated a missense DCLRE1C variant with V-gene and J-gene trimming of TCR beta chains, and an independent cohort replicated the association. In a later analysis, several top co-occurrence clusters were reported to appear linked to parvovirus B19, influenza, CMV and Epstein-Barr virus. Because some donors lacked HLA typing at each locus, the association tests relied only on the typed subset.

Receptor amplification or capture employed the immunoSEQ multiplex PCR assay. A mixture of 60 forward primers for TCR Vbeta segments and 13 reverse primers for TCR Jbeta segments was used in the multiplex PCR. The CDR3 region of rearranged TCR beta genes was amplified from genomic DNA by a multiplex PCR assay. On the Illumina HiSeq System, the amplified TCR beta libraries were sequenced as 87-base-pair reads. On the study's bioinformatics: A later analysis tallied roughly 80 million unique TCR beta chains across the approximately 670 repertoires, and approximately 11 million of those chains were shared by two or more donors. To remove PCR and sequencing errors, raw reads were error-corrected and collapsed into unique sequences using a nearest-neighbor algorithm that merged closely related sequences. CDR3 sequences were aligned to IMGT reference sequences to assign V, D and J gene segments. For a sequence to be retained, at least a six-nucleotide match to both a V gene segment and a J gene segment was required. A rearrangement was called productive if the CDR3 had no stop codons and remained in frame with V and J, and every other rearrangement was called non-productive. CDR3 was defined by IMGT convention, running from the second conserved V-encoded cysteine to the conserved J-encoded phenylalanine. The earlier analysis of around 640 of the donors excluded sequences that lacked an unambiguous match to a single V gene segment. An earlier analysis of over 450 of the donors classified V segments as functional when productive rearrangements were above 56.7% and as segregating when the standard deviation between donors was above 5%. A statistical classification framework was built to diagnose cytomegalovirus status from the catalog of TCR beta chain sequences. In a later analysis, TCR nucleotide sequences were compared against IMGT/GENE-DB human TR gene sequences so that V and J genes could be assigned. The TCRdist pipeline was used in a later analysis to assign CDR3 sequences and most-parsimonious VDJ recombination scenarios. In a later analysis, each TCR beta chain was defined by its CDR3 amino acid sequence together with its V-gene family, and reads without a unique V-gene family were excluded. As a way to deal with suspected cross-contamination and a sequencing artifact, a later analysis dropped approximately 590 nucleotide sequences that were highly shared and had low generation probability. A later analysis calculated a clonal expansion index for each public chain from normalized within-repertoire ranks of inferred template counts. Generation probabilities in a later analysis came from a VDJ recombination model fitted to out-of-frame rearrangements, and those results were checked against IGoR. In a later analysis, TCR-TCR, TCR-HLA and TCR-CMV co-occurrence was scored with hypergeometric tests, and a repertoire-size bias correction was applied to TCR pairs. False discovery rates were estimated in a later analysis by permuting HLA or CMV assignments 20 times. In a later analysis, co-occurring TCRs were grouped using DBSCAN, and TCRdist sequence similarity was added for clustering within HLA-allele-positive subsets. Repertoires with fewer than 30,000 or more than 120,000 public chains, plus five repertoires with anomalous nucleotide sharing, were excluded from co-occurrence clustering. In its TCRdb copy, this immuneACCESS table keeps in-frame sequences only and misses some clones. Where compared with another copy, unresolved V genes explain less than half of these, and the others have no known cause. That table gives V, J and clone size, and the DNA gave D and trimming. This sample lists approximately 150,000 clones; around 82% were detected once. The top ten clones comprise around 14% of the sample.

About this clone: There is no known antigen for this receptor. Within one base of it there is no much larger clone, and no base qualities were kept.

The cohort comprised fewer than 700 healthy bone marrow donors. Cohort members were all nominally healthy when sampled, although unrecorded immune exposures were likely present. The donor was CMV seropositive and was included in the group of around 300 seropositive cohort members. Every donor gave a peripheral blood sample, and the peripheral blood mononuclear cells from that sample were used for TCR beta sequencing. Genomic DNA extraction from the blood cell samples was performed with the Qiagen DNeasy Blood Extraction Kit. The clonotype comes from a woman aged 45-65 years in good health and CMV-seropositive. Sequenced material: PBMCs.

Read as DNA, the sequence is TGTGCCAGTAGTATTTTTTTCGGGGGGGGCACAGATACGCAGTATTTT. It specifies CASSIFFGGGTDTQYF. This chain is built from TRBV19 and TRBJ2-3, and 8 junction bases match TRBD2. As encoded in the germline V gene (reference sequence), CDR1 is LNHDA while CDR2 is SQIVND. Reading from cysteine to phenylalanine, the CDR3 counts 16 amino acids. The read is trimmed to its CDR3 DNA, 48 bases read in frame from base 1. Trimming takes 3 bases off V and 1 base off J; junction bases not matched to a gene: 6.